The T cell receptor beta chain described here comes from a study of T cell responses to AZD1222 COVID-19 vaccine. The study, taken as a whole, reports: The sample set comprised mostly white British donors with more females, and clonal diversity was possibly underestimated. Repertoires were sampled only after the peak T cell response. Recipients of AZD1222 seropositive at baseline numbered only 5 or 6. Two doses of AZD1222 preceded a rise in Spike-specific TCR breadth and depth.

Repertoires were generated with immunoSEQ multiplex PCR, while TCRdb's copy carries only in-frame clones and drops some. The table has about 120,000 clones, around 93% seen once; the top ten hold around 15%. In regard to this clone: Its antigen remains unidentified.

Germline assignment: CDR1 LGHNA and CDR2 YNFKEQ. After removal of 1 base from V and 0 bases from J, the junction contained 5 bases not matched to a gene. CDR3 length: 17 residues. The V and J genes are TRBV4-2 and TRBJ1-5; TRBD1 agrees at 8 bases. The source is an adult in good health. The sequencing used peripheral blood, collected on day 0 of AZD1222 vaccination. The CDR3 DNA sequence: TGTGCCAGCAGCCAAGGTCAGGGGGCTCCTAGCAATCAGCCCCAGCATTTT. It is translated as CASSQGQGAPSNQPQHF.